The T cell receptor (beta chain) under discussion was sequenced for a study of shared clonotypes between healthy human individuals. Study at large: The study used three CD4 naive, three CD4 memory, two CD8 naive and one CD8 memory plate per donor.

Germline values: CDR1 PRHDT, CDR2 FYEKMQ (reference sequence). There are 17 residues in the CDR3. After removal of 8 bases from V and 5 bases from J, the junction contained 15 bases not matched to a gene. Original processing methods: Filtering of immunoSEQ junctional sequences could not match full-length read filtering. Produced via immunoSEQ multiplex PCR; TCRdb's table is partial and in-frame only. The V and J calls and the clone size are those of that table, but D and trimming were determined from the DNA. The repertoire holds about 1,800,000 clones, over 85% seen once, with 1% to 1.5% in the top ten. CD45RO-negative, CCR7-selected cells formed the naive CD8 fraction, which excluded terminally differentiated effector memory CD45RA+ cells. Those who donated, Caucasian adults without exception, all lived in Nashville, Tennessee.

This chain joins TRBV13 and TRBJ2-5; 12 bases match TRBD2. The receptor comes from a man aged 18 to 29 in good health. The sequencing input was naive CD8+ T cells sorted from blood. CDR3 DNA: TGTGCCAGCCGATGGACTAGCGGGACGGACCAGCGGGAGACCCAGTACTTC. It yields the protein CASRWTSGTDQRETQYF.